What follows are 2 T cell receptor beta chains derived from one specimen sequenced in a study of T cell changes during pregnancy in multiple sclerosis. The table came from immunoSEQ multiplex PCR; TCRdb's copy has only in-frame clones and leaves some out. The sample holds roughly 50,000 clones, 80% to 90% seen once. The source was CD8+ T cells from peripheral blood mononuclear cells, collected in the second trimester of pregnancy. These receptors all stem from a female donor with multiple sclerosis, enrolled in a pregnancy study.

The rearrangement links TRBV11-2 to TRBJ2-7, with D maybe TRBD1 (5 bases). Germline V gene sequence: CDR1 SGHAT, CDR2 FQNNGV. Trimming stripped 2 bases from V and 5 bases from J, with 7 bases between. The CDR3 is 12 residues long. CDR3 bases: TGTGCCAGCAGCTTACAAGGGGACGAGCAGTACTTC. This translates into CASSLQGDEQYF.

The rearrangement links TRBV19 to TRBJ1-4, with TRBD1 matching 9 bases. The CDR3 totals 17 residues. Per the germline V gene, CDR1 is LNHDA and CDR2 is SQIVND (reference sequence). The trim removed 4 bases at V and 6 bases at J, leaving 12 bases unmatched. The CDR3 loop is CASSKLLNRGRYEKLFF. Written as DNA, the CDR3 is TGTGCCAGTAGTAAACTCCTAAACAGGGGGCGTTATGAAAAACTGTTTTTT. The full variable domain, rest sourced from reference TRBV19 and TRBJ1-4, is DGGITQSPKYLFRKEGQNVTLSCEQNLNHDAMYWYRQDPGQGLRLIYYSQIVNDFQKGDIAEGYSVSREKKESFPLTVTSAQKNPTAFYLCASSKLLNRGRYEKLFFGSGTQLSVL.